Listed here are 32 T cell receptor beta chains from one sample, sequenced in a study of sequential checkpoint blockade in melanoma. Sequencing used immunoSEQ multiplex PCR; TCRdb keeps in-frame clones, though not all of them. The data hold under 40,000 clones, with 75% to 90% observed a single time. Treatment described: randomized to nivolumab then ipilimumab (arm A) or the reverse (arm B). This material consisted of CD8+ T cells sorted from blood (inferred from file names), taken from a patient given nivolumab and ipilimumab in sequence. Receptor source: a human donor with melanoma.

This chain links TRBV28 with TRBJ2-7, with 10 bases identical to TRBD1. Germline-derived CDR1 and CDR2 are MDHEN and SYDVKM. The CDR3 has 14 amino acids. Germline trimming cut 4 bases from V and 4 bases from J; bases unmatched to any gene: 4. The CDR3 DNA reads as TGTGCCAGCAGTTCGACAGGGGGCGGTTACGAGCAGTACTTC. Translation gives CASSSTGGGYEQYF.

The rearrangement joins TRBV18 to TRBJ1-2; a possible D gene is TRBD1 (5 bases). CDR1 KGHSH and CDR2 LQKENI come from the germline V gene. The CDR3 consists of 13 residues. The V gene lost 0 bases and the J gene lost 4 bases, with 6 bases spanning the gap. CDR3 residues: CASSPPTAYGYTF. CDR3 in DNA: TGTGCCAGCTCACCACCGACAGCCTATGGCTACACCTTC.

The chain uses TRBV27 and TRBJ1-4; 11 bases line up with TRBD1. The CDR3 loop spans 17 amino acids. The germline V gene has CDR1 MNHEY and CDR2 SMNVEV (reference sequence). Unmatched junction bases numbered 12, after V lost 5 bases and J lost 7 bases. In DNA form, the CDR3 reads TGTGCCAGCAGTCCCGGACAGGGGGCGCTTTCTGGTGAAAAACTGTTTTTT. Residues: CASSPGQGALSGEKLFF. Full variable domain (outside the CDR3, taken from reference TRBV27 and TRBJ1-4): EAQVTQNPRYLITVTGKKLTVTCSQNMNHEYMSWYRQDPGLGLRQIYYSMNVEVTDKGDVPEGYKVSRKEKRNFPLILESPSPNQTSLYFCASSPGQGALSGEKLFFGSGTQLSVL.

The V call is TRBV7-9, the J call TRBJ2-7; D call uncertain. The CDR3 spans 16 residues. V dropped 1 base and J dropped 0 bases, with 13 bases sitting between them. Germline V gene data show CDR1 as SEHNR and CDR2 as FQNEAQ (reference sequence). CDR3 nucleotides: TGTGCCAGCAGCTTAGAGATGATAGCCACCTCCTACGAGCAGTACTTC. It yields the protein CASSLEMIATSYEQYF.

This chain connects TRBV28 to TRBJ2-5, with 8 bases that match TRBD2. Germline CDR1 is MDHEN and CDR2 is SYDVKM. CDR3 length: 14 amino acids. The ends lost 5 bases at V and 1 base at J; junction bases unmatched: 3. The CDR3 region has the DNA TGTGCCAGCAGTCCACTAGCGGTCCAAGAGACCCAGTACTTC. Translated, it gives CASSPLAVQETQYF.

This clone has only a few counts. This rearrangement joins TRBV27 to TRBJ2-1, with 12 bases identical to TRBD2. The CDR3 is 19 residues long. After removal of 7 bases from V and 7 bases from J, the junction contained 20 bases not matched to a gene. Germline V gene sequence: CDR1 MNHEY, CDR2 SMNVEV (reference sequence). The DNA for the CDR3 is TGTGCCAGCACCGAAGACTGGGGACTAGCGGGCGGACGCGGGAATGAGCAGTTCTTC. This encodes CASTEDWGLAGGRGNEQFF.

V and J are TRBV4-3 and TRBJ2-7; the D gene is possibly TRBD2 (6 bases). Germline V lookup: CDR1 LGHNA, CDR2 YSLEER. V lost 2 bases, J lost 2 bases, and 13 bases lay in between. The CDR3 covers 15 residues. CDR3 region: CASSQREEGAYEQYF. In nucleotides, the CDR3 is TGCGCCAGCAGCCAAAGGGAGGAGGGAGCCTACGAGCAGTACTTC.

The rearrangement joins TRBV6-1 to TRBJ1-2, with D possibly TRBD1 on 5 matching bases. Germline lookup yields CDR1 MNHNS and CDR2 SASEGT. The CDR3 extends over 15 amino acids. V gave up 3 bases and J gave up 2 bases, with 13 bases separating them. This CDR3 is CASSDWGTQNYGYTF. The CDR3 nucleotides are TGTGCCAGCAGTGATTGGGGCACCCAGAACTATGGCTACACCTTC.

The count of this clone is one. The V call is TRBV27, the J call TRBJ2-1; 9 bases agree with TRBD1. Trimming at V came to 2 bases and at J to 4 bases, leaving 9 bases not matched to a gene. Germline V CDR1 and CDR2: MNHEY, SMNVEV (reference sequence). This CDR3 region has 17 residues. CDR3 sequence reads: CASSLSPGTGIYNEQFF. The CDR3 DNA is TGTGCCAGCAGTTTAAGCCCGGGGACAGGGATTTACAATGAGCAGTTCTTC.

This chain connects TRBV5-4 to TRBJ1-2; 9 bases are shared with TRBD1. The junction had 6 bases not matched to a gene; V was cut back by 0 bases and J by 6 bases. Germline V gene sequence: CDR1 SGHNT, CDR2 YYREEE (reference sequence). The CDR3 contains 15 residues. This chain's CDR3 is CASSLVPGQGHGYTF. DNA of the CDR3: TGTGCCAGCAGCTTGGTCCCCGGACAGGGGCATGGCTACACCTTC. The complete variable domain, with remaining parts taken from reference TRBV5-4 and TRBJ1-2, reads ETGVTQSPTHLIKTRGQQVTLRCSSQSGHNTVSWYQQALGQGPQFIFQYYREEENGRGNFPPRFSGLQFPNYSSELNVNALELDDSALYLCASSLVPGQGHGYTFGSGTRLTVV.

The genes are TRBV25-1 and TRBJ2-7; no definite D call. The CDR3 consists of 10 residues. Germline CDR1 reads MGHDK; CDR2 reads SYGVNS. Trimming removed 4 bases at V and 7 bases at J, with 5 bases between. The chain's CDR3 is CASSGSEQYF. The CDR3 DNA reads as TGTGCCAGCAGTGGCAGTGAGCAGTACTTC.

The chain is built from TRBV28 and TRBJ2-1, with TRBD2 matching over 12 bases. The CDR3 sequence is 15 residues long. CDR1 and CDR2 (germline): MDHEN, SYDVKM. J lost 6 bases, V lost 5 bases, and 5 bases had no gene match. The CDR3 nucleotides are TGTGCCAGCAGTCCGCTAGCGGGGGGGCGCAATGAGCAGTTCTTC. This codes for CASSPLAGGRNEQFF.

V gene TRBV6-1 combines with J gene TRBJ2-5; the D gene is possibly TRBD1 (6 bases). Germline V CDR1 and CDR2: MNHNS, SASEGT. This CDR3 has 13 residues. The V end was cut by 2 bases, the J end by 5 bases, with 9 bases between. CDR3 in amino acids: CASSEYRVETQYF. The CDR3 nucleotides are TGTGCCAGCAGTGAATACAGGGTTGAGACCCAGTACTTC.

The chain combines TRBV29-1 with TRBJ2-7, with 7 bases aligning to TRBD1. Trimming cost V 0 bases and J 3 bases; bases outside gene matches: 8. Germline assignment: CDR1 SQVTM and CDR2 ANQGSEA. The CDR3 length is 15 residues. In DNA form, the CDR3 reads TGCAGCGTTGAAGATCGCCGGACAGGACTCTACGAGCAGTACTTC. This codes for CSVEDRRTGLYEQYF.

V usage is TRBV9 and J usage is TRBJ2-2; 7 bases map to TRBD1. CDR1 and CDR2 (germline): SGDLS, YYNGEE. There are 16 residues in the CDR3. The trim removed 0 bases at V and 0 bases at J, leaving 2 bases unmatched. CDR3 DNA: TGTGCCAGCAGCGTAGGAAGGGGGCCGAACACCGGGGAGCTGTTTTTT. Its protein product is CASSVGRGPNTGELFF.

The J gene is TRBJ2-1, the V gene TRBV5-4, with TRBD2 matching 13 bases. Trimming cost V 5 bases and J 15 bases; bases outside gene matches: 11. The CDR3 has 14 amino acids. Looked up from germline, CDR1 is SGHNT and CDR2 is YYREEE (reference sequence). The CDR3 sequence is CASRPGLAGTRPFF. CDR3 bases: TGTGCCAGCAGACCGGGACTAGCGGGAACCCGCCCGTTCTTC.

The chain's CDR3 is CASSESTGNDEQYF. The DNA of the CDR3 is TGCGCCAGCAGTGAGTCAACAGGTAACGACGAGCAGTACTTC. V is TRBV10-1 and J is TRBJ2-7; D perhaps matches TRBD1 (5 bases). Trimming shortened V by 0 bases and J by 5 bases, and 11 bases separated the two germline ends. CDR3 length: 14 residues. Per the germline V gene, CDR1 is WNHNN and CDR2 is SYGVQD (reference sequence).

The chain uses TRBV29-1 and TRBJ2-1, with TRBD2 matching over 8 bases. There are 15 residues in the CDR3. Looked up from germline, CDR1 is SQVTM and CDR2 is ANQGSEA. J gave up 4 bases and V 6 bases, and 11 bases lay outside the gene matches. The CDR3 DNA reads TGCAGCGTCCGAAGAAAACTAGCGGTATACAATGAGCAGTTCTTC. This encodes CSVRRKLAVYNEQFF.

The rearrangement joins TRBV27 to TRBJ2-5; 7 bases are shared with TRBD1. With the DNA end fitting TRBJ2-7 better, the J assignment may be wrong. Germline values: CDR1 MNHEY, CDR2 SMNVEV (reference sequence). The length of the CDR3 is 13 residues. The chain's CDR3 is CASSGTVDYEQYF. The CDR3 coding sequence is TGTGCCAGCAGCGGGACAGTAGACTACGAGCAGTACTTC.

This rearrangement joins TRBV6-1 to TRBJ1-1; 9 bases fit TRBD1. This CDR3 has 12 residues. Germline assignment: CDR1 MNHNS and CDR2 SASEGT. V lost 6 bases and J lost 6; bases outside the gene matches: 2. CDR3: CASRDRGPEAFF. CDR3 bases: TGTGCCAGCAGGGACAGGGGCCCTGAAGCTTTCTTT.

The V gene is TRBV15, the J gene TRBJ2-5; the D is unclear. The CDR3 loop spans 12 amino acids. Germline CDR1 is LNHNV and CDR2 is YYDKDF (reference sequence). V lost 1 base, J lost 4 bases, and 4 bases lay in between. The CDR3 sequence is CATSRGGETQYF. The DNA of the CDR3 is TGTGCCACCAGCAGAGGAGGAGAGACCCAGTACTTC.

The CDR3, as DNA: TGTGCCAGCAGCTTAGGGGTAGCGGGGTACCAAGAGACCCAGTACTTC. Translation: CASSLGVAGYQETQYF. The J gene is TRBJ2-5, the V gene TRBV7-2, with 8 bases aligning to TRBD2. The CDR3 is 16 amino acids. V lost 1 base, J lost 0 bases, and 4 bases stayed unmatched. Germline CDR1 is SGHTA and CDR2 is FQGNSA. Complete variable domain (other parts from reference TRBV7-2 and TRBJ2-5): GAGVSQSPSNKVTEKGKDVELRCDPISGHTALYWYRQSLGQGLEFLIYFQGNSAPDKSGLPSDRFSAERTGGSVSTLTIQRTQQEDSAVYLCASSLGVAGYQETQYFGPGTRLLVL.

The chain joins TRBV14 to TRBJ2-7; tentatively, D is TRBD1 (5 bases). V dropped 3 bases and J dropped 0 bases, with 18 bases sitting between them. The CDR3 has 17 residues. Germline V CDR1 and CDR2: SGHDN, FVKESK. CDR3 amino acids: CASSHPTGDYNSYEQYF. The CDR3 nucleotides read TGTGCCAGCAGCCACCCAACAGGTGATTATAACTCCTACGAGCAGTACTTC.

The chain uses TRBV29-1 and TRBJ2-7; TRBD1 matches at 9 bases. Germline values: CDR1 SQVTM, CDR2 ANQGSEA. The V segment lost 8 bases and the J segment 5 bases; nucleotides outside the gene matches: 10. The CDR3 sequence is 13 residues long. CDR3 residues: CSMVGTGRHEQYF. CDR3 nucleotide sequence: TGCAGCATGGTCGGGACAGGGCGCCACGAGCAGTACTTC.

DNA for the CDR3: TGTGCCAGCAGTCCGACTAGCGGAGAGTTCACAGATACGCAGTATTTT. Protein: CASSPTSGEFTDTQYF. This chain joins TRBV27 and TRBJ2-3; 9 nucleotides agree with TRBD2. This CDR3 region has 16 residues. V lost 5 bases to trimming and J lost 2 bases; unmatched junction nucleotides: 8. Germline V CDR1 and CDR2: MNHEY, SMNVEV (reference sequence).

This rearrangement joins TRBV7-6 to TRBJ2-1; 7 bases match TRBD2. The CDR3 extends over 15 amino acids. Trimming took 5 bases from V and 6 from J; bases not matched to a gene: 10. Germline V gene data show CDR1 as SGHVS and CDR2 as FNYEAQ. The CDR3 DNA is TGTGCCAGCAGCGCCTTAGCGGGCGTCATCAATGAGCAGTTCTTC. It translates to CASSALAGVINEQFF.

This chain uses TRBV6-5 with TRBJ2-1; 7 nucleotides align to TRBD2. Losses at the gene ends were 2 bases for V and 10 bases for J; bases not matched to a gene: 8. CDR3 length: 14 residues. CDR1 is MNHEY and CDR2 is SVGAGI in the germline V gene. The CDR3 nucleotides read TGTGCCAGCAGTTACGAGCGGGACGGGGGAGAGCAGTTCTTC. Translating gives CASSYERDGGEQFF.

CDR3 sequence: CAWSRSRGIGYGYTF. The DNA for the CDR3 is TGTGCCTGGAGTCGAAGTCGAGGGATAGGCTATGGCTACACCTTC. J is TRBJ1-2 and V is TRBV30; D uncertain. V was clipped by 2 bases and J by 4 bases, with 17 bases between them. This CDR3 has 15 amino acids. The germline V gene has CDR1 GTSNPN and CDR2 SVGIG (reference sequence).

DNA for the CDR3: TGTGCCAGCAGTGCGGGGGATAGCACAGATACGCAGTATTTT. This codes for CASSAGDSTDTQYF. The chain carries TRBV6-4 and TRBJ2-3, with a possible D match to TRBD2 (6 bases). The CDR3 has 14 residues. V dropped 4 bases and J dropped 0 bases, with 8 bases sitting between them. Germline loops: CDR1 MRHNA, CDR2 SNTAGT.

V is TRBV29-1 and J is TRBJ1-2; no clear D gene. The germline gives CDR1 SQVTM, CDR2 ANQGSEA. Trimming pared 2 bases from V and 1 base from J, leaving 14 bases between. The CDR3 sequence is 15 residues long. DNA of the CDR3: TGCAGCGTTGAAATTCTGGGCAGTTATAACTATGGCTACACCTTC. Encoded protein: CSVEILGSYNYGYTF.

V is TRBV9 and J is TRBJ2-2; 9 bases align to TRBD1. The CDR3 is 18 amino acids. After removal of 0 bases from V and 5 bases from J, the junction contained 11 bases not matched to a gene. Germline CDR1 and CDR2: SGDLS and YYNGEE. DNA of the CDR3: TGTGCCAGCAGCGTAGAGGGTGCCGGGACAGGGTCTACCGGGGAGCTGTTTTTT. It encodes CASSVEGAGTGSTGELFF.

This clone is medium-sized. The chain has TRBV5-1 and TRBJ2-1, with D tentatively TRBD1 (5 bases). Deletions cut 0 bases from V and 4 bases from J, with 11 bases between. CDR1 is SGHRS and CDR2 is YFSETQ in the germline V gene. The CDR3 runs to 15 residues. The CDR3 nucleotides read TGCGCCAGCAGCTTGGTGCAGGGCAAATACAATGAGCAGTTCTTC. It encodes CASSLVQGKYNEQFF. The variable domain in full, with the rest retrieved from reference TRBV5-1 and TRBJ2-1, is KAGVTQTPRYLIKTRGQQVTLSCSPISGHRSVSWYQQTPGQGLQFLFEYFSETQRNKGNFPGRFSGRQFSNSRSEMNVSTLELGDSALYLCASSLVQGKYNEQFFGPGTRLTVL.